This entry is about one T cell receptor beta chain. Antigen: not known. The data belong to a study of molecular identifiers for immune sequencing clone quantification. Turning to the study itself: For replicates, RNA isolated from about 20,000 or 100,000 naive CD8 cells was divided into five portions, of which four were sequenced.

Germline V lookup: CDR1 SGHDT, CDR2 YYEEEE. The V gene lost 4 bases and the J gene lost 1 base, with 18 bases spanning the gap. The CDR3 extends over 17 amino acids. Previously reported methods and listed TCR primers produced the bulk TCR libraries. In TCRdb, the PCR reads were re-called with MiXCR into one record per CDR3 protein. The table records just under 650,000 distinct CDR3 sequences, just under 20% of them present only once. Study-level points and caveats: Even with roughly 1 million naive cells present, spiked Jurkat TCR RNA from one cell was reportedly detectable. Clones of above 20 RNA copies carried over 98% of effector molecules; in naive cells they carried under 1%.

This sequence joins TRBV5-6 and TRBJ2-1; perhaps TRBD1 as D (7 bases). The receptor was isolated from a human donor in good health. Some libraries in this study had Jurkat cell RNA spiked in. The sequencing input was naive CD8+ T cells from blood, with Jurkat cell RNA spiked in. The subset: FACS-sorted CD8+CD4-CCR7+CD45RA+ naive T cells. In DNA, the CDR3 is TGTGCCAGCAGCCTAACTACTAGCAGGGGGTCCTACAATGAGCAGTTCTTC. Encoded protein: CASSLTTSRGSYNEQFF.